The T cell receptor beta chain described here comes from a study of T cell responses to AZD1222 COVID-19 vaccine. Trimming cost V 4 bases and J 0 bases, with 17 bases left between them. This CDR3 contains 17 residues. CDR1 and CDR2 from the germline V gene are SEHNR and FQNEAQ (reference sequence). This table comes from immunoSEQ multiplex PCR, and its TCRdb copy is limited to in-frame clones, with some not included. Of around 110,000 clones in the sample, roughly 85% were seen once. This TCR was recovered from an adult in good health. The rearrangement joins TRBV7-9 to TRBJ2-3, with D possibly being TRBD2 (5 bases). Here the sequenced sample was peripheral blood, taken on day 0 of MenACWY control vaccination. CDR3 region: CASSSVRTETSTDTQYF. DNA of the CDR3: TGTGCCAGCAGCTCCGTTCGGACTGAAACTAGCACAGATACGCAGTATTTT.